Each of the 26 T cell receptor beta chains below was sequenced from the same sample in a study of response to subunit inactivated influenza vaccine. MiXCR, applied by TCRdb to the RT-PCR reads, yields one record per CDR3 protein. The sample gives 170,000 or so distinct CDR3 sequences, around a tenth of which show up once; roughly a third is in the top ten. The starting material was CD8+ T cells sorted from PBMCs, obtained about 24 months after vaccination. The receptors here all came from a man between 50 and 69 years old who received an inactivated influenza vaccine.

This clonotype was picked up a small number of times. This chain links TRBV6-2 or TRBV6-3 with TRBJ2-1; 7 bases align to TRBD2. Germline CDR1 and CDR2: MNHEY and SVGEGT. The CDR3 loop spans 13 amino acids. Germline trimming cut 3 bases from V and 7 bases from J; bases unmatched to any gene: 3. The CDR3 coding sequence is TGTGCCAGCAGTTATCTAGCGGTTAATGAGCAGTTCTTC. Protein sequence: CASSYLAVNEQFF.

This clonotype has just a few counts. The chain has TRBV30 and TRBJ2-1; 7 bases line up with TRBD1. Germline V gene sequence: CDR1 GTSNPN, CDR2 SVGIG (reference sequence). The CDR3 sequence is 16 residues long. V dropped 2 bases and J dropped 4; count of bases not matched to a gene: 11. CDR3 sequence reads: CAWSLWRGGLYNEQFF. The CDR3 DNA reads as TGTGCCTGGAGTCTTTGGAGAGGGGGCTTATACAATGAGCAGTTCTTC.

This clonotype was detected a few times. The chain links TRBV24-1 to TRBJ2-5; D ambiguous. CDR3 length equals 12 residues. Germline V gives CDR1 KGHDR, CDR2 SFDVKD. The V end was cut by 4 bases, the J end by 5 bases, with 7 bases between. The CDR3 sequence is CATSDIGETQYF. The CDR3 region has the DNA TGTGCCACCAGTGACATAGGGGAGACCCAGTACTTC.

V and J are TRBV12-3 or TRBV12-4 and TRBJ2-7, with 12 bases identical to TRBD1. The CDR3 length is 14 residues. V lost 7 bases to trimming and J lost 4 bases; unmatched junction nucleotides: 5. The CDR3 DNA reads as TGTGCCAGCAACCCGGGACAGGGGGCTTACGAGCAGTACTTC. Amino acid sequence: CASNPGQGAYEQYF.

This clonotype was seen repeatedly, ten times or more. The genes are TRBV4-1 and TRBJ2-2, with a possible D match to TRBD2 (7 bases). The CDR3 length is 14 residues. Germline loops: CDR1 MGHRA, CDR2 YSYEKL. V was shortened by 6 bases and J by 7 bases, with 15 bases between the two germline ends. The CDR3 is CASSRGGAIGELFF. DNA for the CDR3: TGCGCCAGCAGTCGAGGGGGGGCCATCGGGGAGCTGTTTTTT.

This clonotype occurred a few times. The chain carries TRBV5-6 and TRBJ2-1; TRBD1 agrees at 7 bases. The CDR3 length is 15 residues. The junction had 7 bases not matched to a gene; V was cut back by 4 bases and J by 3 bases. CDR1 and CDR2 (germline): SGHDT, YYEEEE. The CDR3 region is CASSPPTGIYNEQFF. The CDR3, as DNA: TGTGCCAGCAGCCCGCCGACAGGGATCTACAATGAGCAGTTCTTC.

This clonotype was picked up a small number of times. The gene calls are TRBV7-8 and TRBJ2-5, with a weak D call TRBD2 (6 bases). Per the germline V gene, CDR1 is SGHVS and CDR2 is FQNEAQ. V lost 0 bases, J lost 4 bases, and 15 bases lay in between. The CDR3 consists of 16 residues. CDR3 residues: CASSLAYLADRETQYF. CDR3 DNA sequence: TGTGCCAGCAGCTTAGCTTACTTAGCGGATCGAGAGACCCAGTACTTC. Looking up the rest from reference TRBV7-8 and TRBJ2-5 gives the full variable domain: GAGVSQSPRYKVAKRGQDVALRCDPISGHVSLFWYQQALGQGPEFLTYFQNEAQLDKSGLPSDRFFAERPEGSVSTLKIQRTQQEDSAVYLCASSLAYLADRETQYFGPGTRLLVL.

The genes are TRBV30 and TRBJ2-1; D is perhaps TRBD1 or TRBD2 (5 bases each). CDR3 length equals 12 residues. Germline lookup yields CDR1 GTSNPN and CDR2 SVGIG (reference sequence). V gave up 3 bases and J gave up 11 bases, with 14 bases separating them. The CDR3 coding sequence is TGTGCCTGGAGCCCAACCGGGACGAAGCAGTTCTTC. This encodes CAWSPTGTKQFF.

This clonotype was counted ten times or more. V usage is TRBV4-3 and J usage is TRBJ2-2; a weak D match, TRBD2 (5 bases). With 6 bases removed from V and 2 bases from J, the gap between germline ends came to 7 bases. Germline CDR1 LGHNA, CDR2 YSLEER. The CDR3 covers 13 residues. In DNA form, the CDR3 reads TGCGCCAGCAGTGGACTCAACACCGGGGAGCTGTTTTTT. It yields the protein CASSGLNTGELFF.

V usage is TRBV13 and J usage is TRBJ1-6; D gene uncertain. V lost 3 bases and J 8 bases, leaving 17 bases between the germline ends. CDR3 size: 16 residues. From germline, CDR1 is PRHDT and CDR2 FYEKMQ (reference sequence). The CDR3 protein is CASSFPAGYKDSPLHF. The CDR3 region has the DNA TGTGCCAGCAGCTTTCCTGCGGGGTATAAAGATTCACCCCTCCACTTT. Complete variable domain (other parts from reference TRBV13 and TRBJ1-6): AAGVIQSPRHLIKEKRETATLKCYPIPRHDTVYWYQQGPGQDPQFLISFYEKMQSDKGSIPDRFSAQQFSDYHSELNMSSLELGDSALYFCASSFPAGYKDSPLHFGNGTRLTVT.

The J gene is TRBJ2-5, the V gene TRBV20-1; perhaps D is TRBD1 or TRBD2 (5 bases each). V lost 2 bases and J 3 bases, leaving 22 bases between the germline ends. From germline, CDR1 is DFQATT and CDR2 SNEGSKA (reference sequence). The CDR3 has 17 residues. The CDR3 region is CSARPDRDPLPKETQYF. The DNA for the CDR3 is TGCAGTGCTAGACCGGACCGGGACCCTCTACCCAAAGAGACCCAGTACTTC.

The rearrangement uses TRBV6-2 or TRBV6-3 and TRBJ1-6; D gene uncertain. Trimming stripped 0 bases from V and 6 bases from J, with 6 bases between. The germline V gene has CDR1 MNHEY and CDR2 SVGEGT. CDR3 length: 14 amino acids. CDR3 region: CASSYSSINSPLHF. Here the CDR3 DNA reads TGTGCCAGCAGTTACTCGTCAATTAATTCACCCCTCCACTTT.

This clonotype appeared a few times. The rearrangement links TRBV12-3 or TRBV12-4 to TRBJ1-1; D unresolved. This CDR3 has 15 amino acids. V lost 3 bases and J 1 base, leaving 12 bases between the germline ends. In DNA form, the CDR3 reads TGTGCCAGCAGTTTGATAGGTTGGGGGAACACTGAAGCTTTCTTT. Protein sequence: CASSLIGWGNTEAFF.

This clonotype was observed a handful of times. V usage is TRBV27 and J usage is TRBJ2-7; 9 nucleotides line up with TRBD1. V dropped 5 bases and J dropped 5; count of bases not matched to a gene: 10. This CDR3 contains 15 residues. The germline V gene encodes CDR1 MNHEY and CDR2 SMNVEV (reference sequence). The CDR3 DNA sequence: TGTGCCAGCAGTCCTCTAGGGACAGGGCGCGACGAGCAGTACTTC. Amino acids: CASSPLGTGRDEQYF.

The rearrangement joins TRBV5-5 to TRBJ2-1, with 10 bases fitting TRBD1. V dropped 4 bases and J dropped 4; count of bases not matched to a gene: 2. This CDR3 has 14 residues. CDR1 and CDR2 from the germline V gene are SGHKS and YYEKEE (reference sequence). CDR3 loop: CASSRGQGYNEQFF. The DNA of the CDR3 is TGTGCCAGCAGCAGGGGACAGGGGTACAATGAGCAGTTCTTC.

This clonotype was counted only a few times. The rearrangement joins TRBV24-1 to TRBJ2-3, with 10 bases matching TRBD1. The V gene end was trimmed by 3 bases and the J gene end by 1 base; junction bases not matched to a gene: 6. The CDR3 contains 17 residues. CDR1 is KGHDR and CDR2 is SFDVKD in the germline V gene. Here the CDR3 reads CATSDPFGTGGTDTQYF. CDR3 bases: TGTGCCACCAGTGATCCCTTCGGGACAGGGGGCACAGATACGCAGTATTTT.

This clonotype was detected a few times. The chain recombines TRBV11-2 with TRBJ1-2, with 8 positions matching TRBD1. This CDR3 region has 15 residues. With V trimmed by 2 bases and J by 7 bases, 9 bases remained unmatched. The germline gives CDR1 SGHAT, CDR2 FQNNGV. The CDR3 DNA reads TGTGCCAGCAGCTTAATAGCGGGACAGGTGGCTGGCTACACCTTC. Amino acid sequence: CASSLIAGQVAGYTF.

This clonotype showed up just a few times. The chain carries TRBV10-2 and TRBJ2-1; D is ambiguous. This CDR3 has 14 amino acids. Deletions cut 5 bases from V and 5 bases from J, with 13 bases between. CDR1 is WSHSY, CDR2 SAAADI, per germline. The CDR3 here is CASSILPGNNEQFF. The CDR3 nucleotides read TGCGCCAGCAGTATACTACCCGGCAACAATGAGCAGTTCTTC.

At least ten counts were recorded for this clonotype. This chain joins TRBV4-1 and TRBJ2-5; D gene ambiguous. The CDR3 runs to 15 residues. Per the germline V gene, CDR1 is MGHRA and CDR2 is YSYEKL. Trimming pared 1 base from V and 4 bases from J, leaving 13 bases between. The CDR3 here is CASSQVGAGLETQYF. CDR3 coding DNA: TGCGCCAGCAGCCAAGTTGGTGCAGGTTTAGAGACCCAGTACTTC.

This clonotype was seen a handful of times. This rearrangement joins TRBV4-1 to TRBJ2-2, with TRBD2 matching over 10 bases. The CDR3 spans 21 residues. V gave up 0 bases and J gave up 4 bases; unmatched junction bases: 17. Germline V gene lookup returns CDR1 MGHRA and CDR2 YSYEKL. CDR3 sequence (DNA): TGCGCCAGCAGCCAAGAATGGACCGGGAGCGGGAGGGCCTCCCGCACCGGGGAGCTGTTTTTT. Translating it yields CASSQEWTGSGRASRTGELFF.

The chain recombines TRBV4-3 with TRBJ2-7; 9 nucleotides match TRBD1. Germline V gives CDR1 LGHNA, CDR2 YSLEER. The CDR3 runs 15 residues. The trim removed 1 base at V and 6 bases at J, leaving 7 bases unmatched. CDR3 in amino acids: CASSQGYTGGVEQYF. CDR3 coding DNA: TGCGCCAGCAGCCAAGGCTATACAGGGGGCGTCGAGCAGTACTTC.

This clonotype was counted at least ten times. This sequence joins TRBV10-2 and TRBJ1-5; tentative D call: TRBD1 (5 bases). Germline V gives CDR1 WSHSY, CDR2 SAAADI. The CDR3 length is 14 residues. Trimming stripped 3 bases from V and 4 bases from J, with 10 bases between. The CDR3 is CASSEVDRNQPQHF. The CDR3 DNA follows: TGCGCCAGCAGTGAAGTAGACAGAAATCAGCCCCAGCATTTT.

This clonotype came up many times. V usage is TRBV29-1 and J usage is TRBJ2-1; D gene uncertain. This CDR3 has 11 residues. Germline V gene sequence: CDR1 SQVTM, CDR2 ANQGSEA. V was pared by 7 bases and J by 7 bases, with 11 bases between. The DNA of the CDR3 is TGCAGCGGAAATGGGGTTAATGAGCAGTTCTTC. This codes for CSGNGVNEQFF.

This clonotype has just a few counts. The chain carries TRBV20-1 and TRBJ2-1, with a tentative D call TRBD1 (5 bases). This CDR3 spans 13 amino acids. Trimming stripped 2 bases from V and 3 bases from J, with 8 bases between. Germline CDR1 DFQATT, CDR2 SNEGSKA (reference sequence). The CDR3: CSARQGRYNEQFF. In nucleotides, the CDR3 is TGCAGTGCTAGACAGGGTCGCTACAATGAGCAGTTCTTC.

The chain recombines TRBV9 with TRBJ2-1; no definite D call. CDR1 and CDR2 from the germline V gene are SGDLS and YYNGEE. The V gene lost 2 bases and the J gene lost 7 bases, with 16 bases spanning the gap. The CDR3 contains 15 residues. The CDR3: CASSVSGRSPNEQFF. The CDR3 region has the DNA TGTGCCAGCAGCGTCTCGGGCAGGTCCCCAAATGAGCAGTTCTTC.

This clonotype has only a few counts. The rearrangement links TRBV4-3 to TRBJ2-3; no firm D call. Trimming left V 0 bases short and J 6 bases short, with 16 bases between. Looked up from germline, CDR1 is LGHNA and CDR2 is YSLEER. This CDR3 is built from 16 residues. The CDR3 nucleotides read TGCGCCAGCAGCCAAGAGTTAACAGTAAAGTCTGATACGCAGTATTTT. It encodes CASSQELTVKSDTQYF.